This TCR beta chain came from a study of cytomegalovirus exposure and HLA in healthy donors. Study-level results: Across all donors, roughly uniform sequencing depth was an assumption of the presence/absence analyses.

As regards this clone: Its antigen remains unidentified.

PCR used 60 Vbeta primers and 13 Jbeta primers. The method was immunoSEQ multiplex PCR; TCRdb's version includes in-frame clones alone and lacks a portion of them. The sample shows approximately 54,000 clones, and 6.5% to 8.5% sits with its ten largest clones. The junction had 7 bases not matched to a gene; V was cut back by 8 bases and J by 6 bases. The CDR3 is 13 amino acids. Looked up from germline, CDR1 is SGHVS and CDR2 is FQNEAQ. The chain has TRBV7-8 and TRBJ1-2; 9 bases line up with TRBD1. The TCR was taken from a woman between 35 and 50 years old in good health and CMV-seronegative. Sequences were obtained from PBMCs. The CDR3 spells CASRRQGGDGYTF. For the CDR3, the DNA is TGTGCCAGCCGTCGACAGGGGGGTGATGGCTACACCTTC.